This T cell receptor (beta chain) was obtained from a study of T cell repertoires in cytomegalovirus infection. The wider study: Public TCR beta signature analysis indicated the presence of both CMV infection and matching HLA type. Overall study results and limits: HLA-C-restricted CMV clonotypes gave the most frequent clonotype in two of eight donors. Individuals carrying CMV plus the relevant HLA were identified by cumulative frequency of public TCR beta families.

With respect to this clonotype: Antigen: not known.

TCRdb used MiXCR to reprocess the reads, holding one entry per CDR3 protein. The sample holds more than 650,000 distinct CDR3 sequences, 35% to 40% seen once. Germline CDR1 LNHNV, CDR2 YYDKDF (reference sequence). The CDR3 is 18 amino acids. V lost 3 bases, J lost 7 bases, and 15 bases stayed unmatched. The source material was PBMCs. The clonotype comes from a human donor in good health (CMV status not recorded). Some clones in this sample may be carry-over from other donors' samples. V is TRBV15 and J is TRBJ1-6, with 7 positions matching TRBD1. The chain's CDR3 is CATSRAFDRAGGNSPLHF. In nucleotides, the CDR3 is TGTGCCACCAGCAGGGCCTTTGATCGCGCAGGGGGAAATTCACCCCTCCACTTT.